The next 17 T cell receptor beta chains were all read from a single sample in a study of cytomegalovirus exposure and HLA in healthy donors (dated by TCRdb to 2016 to 2017). Library preparation used the immunoSEQ multiplex PCR assay. A mixture of 60 forward primers for TCR Vbeta segments and 13 reverse primers for TCR Jbeta segments was used in the multiplex PCR. The source is immuneACCESS, and TCRdb retained only in-frame sequences with V and J called. Part of the clones is not carried over; for the studies checked, unresolved V genes explain less than half of this, and the remainder is unexplained. In this sample the table shows a few hundred thousand clones, more than 65% of which occur a single time. The ten largest clones take up 1.8% of the sample. The sample consisted of PBMCs. The receptors were gathered from a woman in her thirties in good health and CMV-seronegative.

Within the sample, this clone is medium-sized. The rearrangement joins TRBV6-4 to TRBJ2-2; no clear D gene. V dropped 0 bases and J dropped 4 bases, with 3 bases sitting between them. The CDR3 has 13 residues. In germline, CDR1 is MRHNA, CDR2 SNTAGT. This CDR3 reads CASSDSSTGELFF. The CDR3 nucleotides are TGTGCCAGCAGTGACTCTAGCACCGGGGAGCTGTTTTTT.

Written as DNA, the CDR3 is TGTGCCAGCAGCTTGCGGGGGGGCACAGATACGCAGTATTTT. It translates to CASSLRGGTDTQYF. The chain is built from TRBV5-4 and TRBJ2-3; 7 bases agree with TRBD2. The CDR3 covers 14 residues. The junction had 0 bases not matched to a gene; V was cut back by 1 base and J by 1 base. Germline CDR1 reads SGHNT; CDR2 reads YYREEE (reference sequence).

This chain links TRBV5-1 with TRBJ1-2; D is unresolved. This CDR3 has 13 residues. V lost 4 bases and J 3 bases, leaving 10 bases between the germline ends. Per germline, CDR1 SGHRS and CDR2 YFSETQ. CDR3: CASSPPGYYGYTF. In DNA form, the CDR3 reads TGCGCCAGCAGCCCTCCGGGTTACTATGGCTACACCTTC.

This CDR3 is CASMRRDRDNEQFF. The CDR3 nucleotides read TGTGCCAGTATGCGCCGGGACAGGGACAATGAGCAGTTCTTC. The genes are TRBV19 and TRBJ2-1; TRBD1 matches 9 bases. V lost 7 bases, J lost 5 bases, and 6 bases stayed unmatched. The CDR3 has 14 amino acids. Germline assignment: CDR1 LNHDA and CDR2 SQIVND (reference sequence). Based on the CDR3 plus reference TRBV19 and TRBJ2-1, the full variable domain is DGGITQSPKYLFRKEGQNVTLSCEQNLNHDAMYWYRQDPGQGLRLIYYSQIVNDFQKGDIAEGYSVSREKKESFPLTVTSAQKNPTAFYLCASMRRDRDNEQFFGPGTRLTVL.

V usage is TRBV6-1 and J usage is TRBJ1-2; perhaps TRBD1 as D (5 bases). The CDR3 consists of 14 residues. Trimming removed 5 bases from V and 4 bases from J, with 14 bases in between. CDR1 is MNHNS, CDR2 SASEGT, per germline. The CDR3 loop reads CASSSTAGRYGYTF. DNA for the CDR3: TGTGCCAGCAGTTCAACGGCAGGGCGCTATGGCTACACCTTC.

The DNA of the CDR3 is TGTGCCAGCAGTCCGACCCCGGGACAGGGGACTAACTATGGCTACACCTTC. It codes for CASSPTPGQGTNYGYTF. The V gene is TRBV2, the J gene TRBJ1-2; 10 bases fit TRBD1. J was trimmed by 0 bases and V by 5 bases; bases with no gene match: 9. Germline-derived CDR1 and CDR2 are SNHLY and FYNNEI. The CDR3 is 17 residues long.

This clone showed up just a few times. This chain's CDR3 is CASSLPFTVAFF. The CDR3 DNA sequence: TGTGCCAGCAGCTTACCTTTTACGGTCGCTTTCTTT. V usage is TRBV7-9 and J usage is TRBJ1-1; D ambiguous. Germline CDR1 SEHNR, CDR2 FQNEAQ (reference sequence). The CDR3 consists of 12 residues. The V and J ends lost 2 bases and 11 bases respectively, with 12 bases between them.

The chain carries TRBV7-8 and TRBJ2-5; the match to TRBD2 covers 12 bases. V was clipped by 5 bases and J by 4 bases; unmatched bases: 2. The CDR3 spans 14 residues. Germline V gene lookup returns CDR1 SGHVS and CDR2 FQNEAQ. The CDR3 region has the DNA TGTGCCAGCAGCCAGGGACTAGCGGGAGAGACCCAGTACTTC. Protein sequence: CASSQGLAGETQYF.

The chain couples TRBV13 to TRBJ1-2, with D perhaps TRBD1 (6 bases). Trimming took 4 bases from V and 1 from J, leaving 19 bases between them. This CDR3 is 17 amino acids long. The germline CDR1 and CDR2 sequences are PRHDT and FYEKMQ (reference sequence). This CDR3 reads CASSSPRGGANNYGYTF. The DNA of the CDR3 is TGTGCCAGCAGCTCACCGCGTGGGGGGGCCAATAACTATGGCTACACCTTC. Based on the CDR3 plus reference TRBV13 and TRBJ1-2, the full variable domain is AAGVIQSPRHLIKEKRETATLKCYPIPRHDTVYWYQQGPGQDPQFLISFYEKMQSDKGSIPDRFSAQQFSDYHSELNMSSLELGDSALYFCASSSPRGGANNYGYTFGSGTRLTVV.

The V gene is TRBV5-1, the J gene TRBJ2-4, with TRBD1 matching 9 bases. With 4 bases clipped from V and 8 bases from J, the junction kept 10 bases outside the gene matches. This CDR3 spans 15 amino acids. CDR1 is SGHRS and CDR2 is YFSETQ in the germline V gene. In DNA form, the CDR3 reads TGCGCCAGCAGCGCAACACAGGGGGCGCGTGACATTCAGTACTTC. Translation gives CASSATQGARDIQYF.

In its sample, this clone was seen a few times. The CDR3 protein is CASSPGQGAWSTEAFF. In nucleotides, the CDR3 is TGTGCCAGCAGCCCCGGACAGGGGGCATGGAGCACTGAAGCTTTCTTT. This chain uses TRBV5-8 with TRBJ1-1, with 11 nucleotides matching TRBD1. Germline V gene sequence: CDR1 SGHTS, CDR2 YDEGEE. The CDR3 loop spans 16 amino acids. J was trimmed by 4 bases and V by 4 bases; bases with no gene match: 9.

This clone occurred a few times. The rearrangement joins TRBV6-1 to TRBJ2-1; a possible D gene is TRBD2 (6 bases). V gave up 7 bases and J gave up 5 bases, with 15 bases separating them. Germline loops: CDR1 MNHNS, CDR2 SASEGT. The CDR3 totals 14 residues. The CDR3 loop reads CASTNPGGDNEQFF. The CDR3 bases are TGTGCCAGCACCAACCCCGGGGGAGACAATGAGCAGTTCTTC.

This chain links TRBV11-3 with TRBJ2-1, with TRBD2 matching over 7 bases. The trim removed 2 bases at V and 3 bases at J, leaving 1 base unmatched. The CDR3 extends over 14 amino acids. Germline V lookup: CDR1 SGHNT, CDR2 YENEEA. CDR3 DNA: TGTGCCAGCAGCTTACGCGGGAGCTACAATGAGCAGTTCTTC. Its protein is CASSLRGSYNEQFF.

This clone was counted only a few times. This rearrangement joins TRBV4-1 to TRBJ1-1, with D perhaps TRBD1 (5 bases). Germline V gives CDR1 MGHRA, CDR2 YSYEKL. V lost 2 bases and J lost 4, with 11 bases in between. The CDR3 length is 14 residues. The CDR3 DNA follows: TGCGCCAGCAGCCAACAGGGAGGCGGCACTGAAGCTTTCTTT. Protein: CASSQQGGGTEAFF.

This clone appeared a few times. The CDR3 is CASSESGHSGHTQYF. For the CDR3, the DNA is TGCGCCAGCAGTGAATCCGGACATTCAGGCCATACGCAGTATTTT. The chain carries TRBV10-1 and TRBJ2-3, with D perhaps TRBD1 (5 bases). CDR1 and CDR2 from the germline V gene are WNHNN and SYGVQD (reference sequence). Trimming stripped 3 bases from V and 7 bases from J, with 17 bases between. The CDR3 runs to 15 residues.

The chain couples TRBV11-3 to TRBJ2-7, with a possible D match to TRBD1 (6 bases). The CDR3 has 15 residues. Germline assignment: CDR1 SGHNT and CDR2 YENEEA. The ends were cut back, 5 bases at V and 4 bases at J, with 18 bases in the middle. The chain's CDR3 is CASSRGTGPTYEQYF. The CDR3 bases are TGTGCCAGCAGCCGAGGAACAGGGCCCACATACGAGCAGTACTTC.

V and J are TRBV2 and TRBJ1-1; D is possibly TRBD1 (6 bases). The CDR3 loop spans 14 amino acids. The V gene lost 6 bases and the J gene lost 2 bases, with 13 bases spanning the gap. CDR1 is SNHLY and CDR2 is FYNNEI in the germline V gene. The CDR3 sequence is CASRGYRDNTEAFF. The DNA of the CDR3 is TGTGCCAGCAGGGGATACAGGGACAACACTGAAGCTTTCTTT.